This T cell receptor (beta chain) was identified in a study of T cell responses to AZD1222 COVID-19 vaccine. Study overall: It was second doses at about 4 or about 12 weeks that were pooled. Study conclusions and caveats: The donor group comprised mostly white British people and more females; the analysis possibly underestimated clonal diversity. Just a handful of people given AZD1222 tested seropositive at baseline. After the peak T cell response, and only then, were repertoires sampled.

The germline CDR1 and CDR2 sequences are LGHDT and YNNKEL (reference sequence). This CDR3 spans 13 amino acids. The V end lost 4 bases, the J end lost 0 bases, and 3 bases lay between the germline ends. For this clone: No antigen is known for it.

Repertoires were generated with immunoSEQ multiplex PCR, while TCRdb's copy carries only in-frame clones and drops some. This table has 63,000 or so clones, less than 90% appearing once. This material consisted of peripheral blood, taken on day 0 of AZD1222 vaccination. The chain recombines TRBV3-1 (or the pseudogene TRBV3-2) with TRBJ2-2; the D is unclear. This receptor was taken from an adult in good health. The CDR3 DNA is TGTGCCAGCAGCCCCGCGAACACCGGGGAGCTGTTTTTT. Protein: CASSPANTGELFF.